One and the same sample provided the 2 T cell receptor beta chains below, sequenced in a study of blood T cells in healthy people across ages (dated by TCRdb to between 2014 and 2017). The library was prepared using 5' RACE. A second PCR of roughly 7 to 12 cycles was run with a J-beta primer mix and a sample-barcoded 5' primer. TCRdb ran its own pipeline on the public reads, namely fastp trimming at Q25 and MiXCR clone calling, and kept in-frame beta chains. Each CDR3 protein appears once, grouped with its most common genes and DNA. This sample holds some 1,800,000 distinct CDR3 sequences; roughly two fifths were observed only once. Of the sample, 23% is held by the ten largest clones. The sequenced sample was blood. Every receptor here comes from a human donor in good health.

Here the CDR3 reads CASSSFRDRGSTDTQYF. The CDR3 DNA is TGTGCCAGCAGCTCATTCCGGGACAGGGGCAGCACAGATACGCAGTATTTT. The rearrangement joins TRBV14 to TRBJ2-3, with 10 bases that match TRBD1. Germline CDR1 reads SGHDN; CDR2 reads FVKESK. J lost 0 bases, V lost 5 bases, and 8 bases had no gene match. This CDR3 is 17 amino acids long. The full variable domain, its missing parts supplied by reference TRBV14 and TRBJ2-3, is EAGVTQFPSHSVIEKGQTVTLRCDPISGHDNLYWYRRVMGKEIKFLLHFVKESKQDESGMPNNRFLAERTGGTYSTLKVQPAELEDSGVYFCASSSFRDRGSTDTQYFGPGTRLTVL.

The chain combines TRBV10-3 with TRBJ2-1; TRBD2 aligns across 9 bases. Germline-derived CDR1 and CDR2 are ENHRY and SYGVKD. CDR3 length: 16 amino acids. The V segment lost 3 bases and the J segment 0 bases; nucleotides outside the gene matches: 3. CDR3 nucleotides: TGTGCCATCAGTGATAATAGCGGGAGCTCCTACAATGAGCAGTTCTTC. Amino acids: CAISDNSGSSYNEQFF.